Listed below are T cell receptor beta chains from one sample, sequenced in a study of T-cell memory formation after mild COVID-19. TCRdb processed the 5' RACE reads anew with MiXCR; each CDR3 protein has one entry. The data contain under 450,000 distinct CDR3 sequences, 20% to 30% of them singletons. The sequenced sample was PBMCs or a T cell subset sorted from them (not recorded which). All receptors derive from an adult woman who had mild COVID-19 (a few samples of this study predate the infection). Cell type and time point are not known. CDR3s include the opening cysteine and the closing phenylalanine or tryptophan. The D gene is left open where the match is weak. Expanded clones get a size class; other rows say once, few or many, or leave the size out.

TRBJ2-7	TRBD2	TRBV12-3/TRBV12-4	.	TGTGCCAGCAGTTTCTCGCGGGGGGGCTCCTACGAGCAGTACTTC	CASSFSRGGSYEQYF
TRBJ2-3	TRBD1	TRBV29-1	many	TGCAGCGTTCCGCACAGGGGGCCAGATACGCAGTATTTT	CSVPHRGPDTQYF
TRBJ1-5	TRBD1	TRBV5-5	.	TGTGCCAGCAGCCTTACTACAGGGGGCGGCGGGCCCCAGCATTTT	CASSLTTGGGGPQHF
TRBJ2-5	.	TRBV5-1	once	TGCGCCAGCAGCTTGCAAGGAGGCAAACCCCAAGAGACCCAGTACTTC	CASSLQGGKPQETQYF
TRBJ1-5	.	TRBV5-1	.	TGCGCCAGCAGCCCCGAGGGTTACCCTGATCAGCCCCAGCATTTT	CASSPEGYPDQPQHF
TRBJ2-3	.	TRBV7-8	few	TGTGCCAGCAGCTATATCAGCGGCGGCGGGTGGACAGATACGCAGTATTTT	CASSYISGGGWTDTQYF
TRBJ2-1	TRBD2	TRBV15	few	TGTGCCACCAGCAGAGTCATGCGGAGCCGGGGGGCCTACAATGAGCAGTTCTTC	CATSRVMRSRGAYNEQFF
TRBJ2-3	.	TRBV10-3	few	TGTGCCATCAGTGAGAATACTGATACGCAGTATTTT	CAISENTDTQYF
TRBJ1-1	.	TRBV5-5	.	TGTGCCAGCAGCTCAGGGTACACTGAAGCTTTCTTT	CASSSGYTEAFF
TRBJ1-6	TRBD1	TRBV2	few	TGTGCCAGCAGTGACTATGATTTCGGGACAGGGAATTCACCCCTCCACTTT	CASSDYDFGTGNSPLHF
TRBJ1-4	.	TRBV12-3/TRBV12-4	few	TGTGCCAGCAGTTTCCGCTCTGGCGGGGAAAAACTGTTTTTT	CASSFRSGGEKLFF
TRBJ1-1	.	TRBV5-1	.	TGCGCCAGCAGCGCTACTAAGGCAGGGAGAGATTCTATGAACACTGAAGCTTTCTTT	CASSATKAGRDSMNTEAFF
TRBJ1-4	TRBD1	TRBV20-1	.	TGCAGTGCTAGAGATAATAATCAGGGGGCTGGGGAAAAACTGTTTTTT	CSARDNNQGAGEKLFF
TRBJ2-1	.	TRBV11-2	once	TGTGCCAGCAGCCCCCTTGGGACTCCCTACAATGAGCAGTTCTTC	CASSPLGTPYNEQFF
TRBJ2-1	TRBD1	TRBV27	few	TGTGCCAGCAGCCCCACGACAGGGGTCAATGAGCAGTTCTTC	CASSPTTGVNEQFF
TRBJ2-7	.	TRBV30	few	TGTGCCTGGAGACCTCGACTCCTAGGGGAGCAGTACTTC	CAWRPRLLGEQYF
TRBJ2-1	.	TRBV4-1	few	TGCGCCAGCAGCCAAGATCGAGGGGCCGGTTATCATGAGCAGTTCTTC	CASSQDRGAGYHEQFF
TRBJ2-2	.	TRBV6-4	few	TGTGCCAGCAGTGTATCCAACGCCGGGGAGCTGTTTTTT	CASSVSNAGELFF
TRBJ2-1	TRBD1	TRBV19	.	TGTGCCAGTAGTGCCCGGGAACAGGGGTATGAGCAGTTCTTC	CASSAREQGYEQFF
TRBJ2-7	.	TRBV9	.	TGTGCCAGCAGCGTAAGCAACCACGAGCAGTACTTC	CASSVSNHEQYF